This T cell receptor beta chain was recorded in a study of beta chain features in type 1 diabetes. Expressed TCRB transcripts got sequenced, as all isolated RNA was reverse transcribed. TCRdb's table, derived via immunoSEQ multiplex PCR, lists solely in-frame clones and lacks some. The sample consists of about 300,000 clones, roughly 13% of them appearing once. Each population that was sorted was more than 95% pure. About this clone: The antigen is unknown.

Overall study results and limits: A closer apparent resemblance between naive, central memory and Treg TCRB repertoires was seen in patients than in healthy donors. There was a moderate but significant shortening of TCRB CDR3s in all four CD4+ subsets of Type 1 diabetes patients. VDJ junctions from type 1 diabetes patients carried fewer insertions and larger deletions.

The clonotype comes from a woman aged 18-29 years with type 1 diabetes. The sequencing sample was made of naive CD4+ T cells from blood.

CDR3 coding DNA: TGTGCCTGGAGTGGGACAGTCTCTGGAAACACCATATATTTT. Translation: CAWSGTVSGNTIYF. The chain employs TRBV30 and TRBJ1-3; possible D gene TRBD1, 6 bases. Germline values: CDR1 GTSNPN, CDR2 SVGIG (reference sequence). Trimming removed 1 base from V and 0 bases from J, with 7 bases in between. The CDR3 runs to 14 residues.